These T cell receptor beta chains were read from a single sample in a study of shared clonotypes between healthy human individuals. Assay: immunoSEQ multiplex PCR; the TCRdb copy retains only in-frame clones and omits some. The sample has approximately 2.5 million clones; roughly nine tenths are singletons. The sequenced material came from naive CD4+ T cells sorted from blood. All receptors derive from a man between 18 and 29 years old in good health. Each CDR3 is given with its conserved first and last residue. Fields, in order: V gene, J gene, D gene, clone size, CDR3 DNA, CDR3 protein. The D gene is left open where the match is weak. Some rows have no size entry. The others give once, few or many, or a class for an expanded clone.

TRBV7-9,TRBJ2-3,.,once,TGTGCCAGCAGCTTGGACGGGACCTGGGATACGCAGTATTTT,CASSLDGTWDTQYF
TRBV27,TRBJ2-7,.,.,TGTGCCAGCAGTTTGGGAACCCAGGAGCAGTACTTC,CASSLGTQEQYF
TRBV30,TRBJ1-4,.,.,TGTGCCTGGAGTCTCGGGGGCGGTGGGGAAAAACTGTTTTTT,CAWSLGGGGEKLFF
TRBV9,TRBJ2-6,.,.,TGTGCCAGCAGTGCCGACAATCCCGGGGCCAACGTCCTGACTTTC,CASSADNPGANVLTF
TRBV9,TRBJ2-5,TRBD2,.,TGTGCCAGCAGCGTAGCTGAAGCGGGAGGTTCGGAGACCCAGTACTTC,CASSVAEAGGSETQYF
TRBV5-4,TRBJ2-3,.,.,TGTGCCAGCAGCCCCACAGGATTCACAGATACGCAGTATTTT,CASSPTGFTDTQYF
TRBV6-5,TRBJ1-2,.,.,TGTGCCACTAAGCTGGGGCTTAACTATGGCTACACCTTC,CATKLGLNYGYTF
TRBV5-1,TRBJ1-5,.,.,TGCGCCAGCAGCTTGAGTGGGGCGAGCAATCAGCCCCAGCATTTT,CASSLSGASNQPQHF
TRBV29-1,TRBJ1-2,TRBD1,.,TGCAGCGTGCGACGGGACAGCACTAACTATGGCTACACCTTC,CSVRRDSTNYGYTF
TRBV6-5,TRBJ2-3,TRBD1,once,TGTGCCAGCAGACGAACAGGGGCGAGCACAGATACGCAGTATTTT,CASRRTGASTDTQYF
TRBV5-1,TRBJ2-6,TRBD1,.,TGCGCCACTGCGGGCCCGGGACAGGGTGGCTCTGGGGCCAACGTCCTGACTTTC,CATAGPGQGGSGANVLTF
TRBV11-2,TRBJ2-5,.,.,TGTGCCAGCAGCTTAGAACAGACAGAGACCCAGTACTTC,CASSLEQTETQYF
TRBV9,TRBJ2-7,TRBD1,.,TGTGCCAGCAGCAAGGACAGGGTGGATTACGAGCAGTACTTC,CASSKDRVDYEQYF
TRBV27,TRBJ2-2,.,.,TGTGCCAGCAGACGGACAACGAACACCGGGGAGCTGTTTTTT,CASRRTTNTGELFF
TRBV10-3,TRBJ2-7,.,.,TGTGCCATCAGTGAGGCCGAGGCTGGGGAGCAGTACTTC,CAISEAEAGEQYF
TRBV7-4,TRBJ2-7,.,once,TGTGCCAGCAGCTCGCGCGGGACAGTGGGGCAGTACTTC,CASSSRGTVGQYF
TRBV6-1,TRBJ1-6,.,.,TGTGCCAGCAGTGAAGAGTCATTTTCAGCGCACTCCTATAATTCACCCCTCCACTTT,CASSEESFSAHSYNSPLHF
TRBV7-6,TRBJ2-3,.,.,TGTGCCAGCAGCTTAGAGGCGCCCGATACGCAGTATTTT,CASSLEAPDTQYF
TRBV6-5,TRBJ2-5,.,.,TGTGCCAGCAGTTCGGGGGCCCTCGGGGAGACCCAGTACTTC,CASSSGALGETQYF
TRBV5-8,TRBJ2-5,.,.,TGTGCCAGCAGCTCGGGACGGATCCAAGAGACCCAGTACTTC,CASSSGRIQETQYF
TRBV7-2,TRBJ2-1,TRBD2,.,TGTGCCAGCAGCTTTAGCGGGAGGGTCTACAATGAGCAGTTCTTC,CASSFSGRVYNEQFF
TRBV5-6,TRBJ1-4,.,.,TGTGCCAGCAGCTTTCGACAGCCAACAAATGAAAAACTGTTTTTT,CASSFRQPTNEKLFF
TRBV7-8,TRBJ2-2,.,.,TGTGCCAGCAGCTTAGGGCCAGTGGGTTCCGGGGAGCTGTTTTTT,CASSLGPVGSGELFF
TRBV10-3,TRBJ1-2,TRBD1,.,TGTGCCATCAGTTCCAGGGGGTTCGGCTATGGCTACACCTTC,CAISSRGFGYGYTF
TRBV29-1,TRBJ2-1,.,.,TGCAGCGTTGGGGCAGGAAGTTACAATGAGCAGTTCTTC,CSVGAGSYNEQFF
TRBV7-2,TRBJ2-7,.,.,TGTGCCAGCAGCCCATTCCGGACACCCACCTACGAGCAGTACTTC,CASSPFRTPTYEQYF
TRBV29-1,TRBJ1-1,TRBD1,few,TGCAGCGTTGCCGACAGGGGGTTGACTGAAGCTTTCTTT,CSVADRGLTEAFF
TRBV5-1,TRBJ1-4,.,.,TGCGCCAGCAGCTTGGCAGGGGACCCAAATGAAAAACTGTTTTTT,CASSLAGDPNEKLFF
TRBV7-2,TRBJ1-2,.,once,TGTGCCAGCAGCTTCCTGGTAGAAGCTAACTATGGCTACACCTTC,CASSFLVEANYGYTF
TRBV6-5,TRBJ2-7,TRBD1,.,TGTGCCAGCAGTTGGGGCGGGACAGGGGCCTACGAGCAGTACTTC,CASSWGGTGAYEQYF
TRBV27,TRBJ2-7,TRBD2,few,TGTGCCAGCAGTCCACCTGGGAGGGGGCAGTACTTC,CASSPPGRGQYF
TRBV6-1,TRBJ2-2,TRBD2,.,TGTGCCAGCAGTGAGCTAATTAGCGGGGGGGCGAAGAACACCGGGGAGCTGTTTTTT,CASSELISGGAKNTGELFF
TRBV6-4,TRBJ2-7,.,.,TGTGCCAGGTTTGTGGGGCCCTACGAGCAGTACTTC,CARFVGPYEQYF
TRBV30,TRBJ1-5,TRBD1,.,TGTGCCTGGAGCCTTACAGGGGTTGGTCAGCCCCAGCATTTT,CAWSLTGVGQPQHF
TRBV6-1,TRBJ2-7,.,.,TGTGCCAGCATGTCGACAGGTGGGACCTACGAGCAGTACTTC,CASMSTGGTYEQYF
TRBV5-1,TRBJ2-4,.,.,TGCGCCAGCAGCTTGGGCCTGGAAAACATTCAGTACTTC,CASSLGLENIQYF
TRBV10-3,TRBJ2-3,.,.,TGTGCCATCAGTGAGTTGGGTCCTAGGGTTGCAGATACGCAGTATTTT,CAISELGPRVADTQYF
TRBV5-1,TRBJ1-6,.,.,TGCGCCAGCAGCTTGGAAGGGTCACCCCTCCACTTT,CASSLEGSPLHF
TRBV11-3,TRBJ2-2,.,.,TGTGCCAGCAGCCGAGGGGGCACCGGGGAGCTGTTTTTT,CASSRGGTGELFF
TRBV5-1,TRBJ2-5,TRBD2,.,TGCGCCAGCAGCTTGGGAGGACTAGCGTTTCAAGAGACCCAGTACTTC,CASSLGGLAFQETQYF
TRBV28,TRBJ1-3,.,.,TGTGCCAGCAGTTCAACGGGACTCTCGGGAAACACCATATATTTT,CASSSTGLSGNTIYF
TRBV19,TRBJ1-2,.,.,TGTGCCAGTAGTATAGTAGGGACTAACTATGGCTACACCTTC,CASSIVGTNYGYTF
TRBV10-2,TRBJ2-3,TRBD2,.,TGCGCCACCCGTGGACTAGCGGGCAGCACAGATACGCAGTATTTT,CATRGLAGSTDTQYF
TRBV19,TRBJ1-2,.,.,TGTGCCAGTAGTATCCCCAAGGGGTCGGCTAACTATGGCTACACCTTC,CASSIPKGSANYGYTF
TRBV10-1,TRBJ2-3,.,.,TGCGCCAGCAGTGAAACCCGGAGGAACACAGATACGCAGTATTTT,CASSETRRNTDTQYF
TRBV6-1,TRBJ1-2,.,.,TGTGCCACGAAGATTCAGGGAGCGGCTAACTATGGCTACACCTTC,CATKIQGAANYGYTF
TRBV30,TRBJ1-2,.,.,TGTGCCTGGAGTCCCGCGGCTGGACAGACTAACTATGGCTACACCTTC,CAWSPAAGQTNYGYTF
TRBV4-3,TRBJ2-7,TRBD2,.,TGCGCCAGCAGCCTGGGACTAGCGGACCCCTCCTACGAGCAGTACTTC,CASSLGLADPSYEQYF
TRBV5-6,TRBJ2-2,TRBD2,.,TGTGCCAGCAGCTTGGGCGGGAGAGCGAACACCGGGGAGCTGTTTTTT,CASSLGGRANTGELFF
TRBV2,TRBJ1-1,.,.,TGTGCCAGCAGTGAAACCCCCTTGAGTGAAGCTTTCTTT,CASSETPLSEAFF
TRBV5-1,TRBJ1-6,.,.,TGCGCCACCCGAAACACCTGGGACTCACCCCTCCACTTT,CATRNTWDSPLHF
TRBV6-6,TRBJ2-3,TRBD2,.,TGTGCCAGCACTCGGACTAGCGGAGAGGTAGATACGCAGTATTTT,CASTRTSGEVDTQYF
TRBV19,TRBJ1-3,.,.,TGTGCCAGTAGTACCTTCTCTGGAAACACCATATATTTT,CASSTFSGNTIYF
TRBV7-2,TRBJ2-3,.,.,TGTGCCAGCAGCTTAATAGGGTGGAGTACAGATACGCAGTATTTT,CASSLIGWSTDTQYF
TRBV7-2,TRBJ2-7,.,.,TGTGCCAGCAGCACCCTGATGCCGCCGGACGAGCAGTACTTC,CASSTLMPPDEQYF
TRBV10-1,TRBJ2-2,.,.,TGCGCCAGCAGTGAGGCCAGAGTGAACACCGGGGAGCTGTTTTTT,CASSEARVNTGELFF